A selection of T cell receptor beta chains follows, all from one sample in a study of control samples from healthy donors and cancer patients. Method: immunoSEQ multiplex PCR; TCRdb's copy keeps in-frame clones and lacks some. The profile shows roughly 120,000 clones, about nine tenths of them singletons. The source material was blood. The receptors were sampled from a woman between 18 and 29 years old in good health. Both conserved end residues are part of each CDR3. The order of the fields is clone size, D gene, V gene, J gene, CDR3 protein, CDR3 DNA. A D gene is named only where the DNA matches it firmly. Clone size is not always given. Where it is, it says once, few, many or a class for expanded clones.

>.|TRBD1|TRBV27|TRBJ2-7
CASSLSQRRDRHHEQYF
TGTGCCAGCAGCTTAAGTCAAAGGCGGGACAGGCACCACGAGCAGTACTTC
>.|TRBD1|TRBV12-5|TRBJ1-3
CASGLVQGQGVYSGNTIYF
TGTGCTAGTGGTTTGGTACAGGGACAGGGGGTTTACTCTGGAAACACCATATATTTT
>.|.|TRBV2|TRBJ2-7
CASSGSSIDPSPYEQYF
TGTGCCAGCAGTGGTTCGAGTATAGACCCGAGCCCCTACGAGCAGTACTTC
>.|.|TRBV6-5|TRBJ1-2
CASSYSAGRSYGYTF
TGTGCCAGCAGTTACTCCGCCGGCAGGTCCTATGGCTACACCTTC
>once|TRBD2|TRBV24-1|TRBJ2-1
CATRTSGGAANEQFF
TGTGCCACCAGGACTAGCGGGGGGGCCGCGAATGAGCAGTTCTTC
>.|.|TRBV12-3/TRBV12-4|TRBJ2-7
CASGGDYEQYF
TGTGCCAGCGGAGGAGACTACGAGCAGTACTTC
>.|.|TRBV19|TRBJ1-3
CATSTGTIGNTIYF
TGTGCCACCTCAACCGGGACAATAGGAAACACCATATATTTT
>.|.|TRBV28|TRBJ2-7
CAVTRSSSYEQYF
TGTGCCGTGACTAGGTCTAGTTCCTACGAGCAGTACTTC
>.|.|TRBV28|TRBJ2-7
CASSIRLIAAEQYF
TGTGCCAGCAGTATACGCCTGATCGCGGCTGAGCAGTACTTC
>.|.|TRBV3-1/TRBV3-2|TRBJ1-1
CASSQDTSFTEAFF
TGTGCCAGCAGCCAAGATACGAGTTTCACTGAAGCTTTCTTT
>.|.|TRBV3-1/TRBV3-2|TRBJ2-2
CASTTGAATGELFF
TGTGCCAGCACCACGGGGGCAGCCACCGGGGAGCTGTTTTTT
>.|.|TRBV9|TRBJ2-3
CASSVTGNQYF
TGTGCCAGCAGCGTGACCGGGAACCAGTATTTT
>.|TRBD1|TRBV5-1|TRBJ2-7
CASSLDPTGAYEQYF
TGCGCCAGCAGCTTGGATCCGACAGGGGCCTACGAGCAGTACTTC
>.|TRBD2|TRBV4-1|TRBJ2-5
CASSQGAASGRETQYF
TGCGCCAGCAGCCAAGGGGCTGCTAGCGGGAGAGAGACCCAGTACTTC
>.|TRBD1|TRBV6-5|TRBJ1-6
CASSYSYGQGDSPLHF
TGTGCCAGCAGTTACTCGTACGGACAGGGGGATTCACCCCTCCACTTT
>.|.|TRBV5-1|TRBJ2-3
CASSLSSDRRGTDTQYF
TGCGCCAGCAGCCTTTCCTCAGACAGGCGGGGGACAGATACGCAGTATTTT
>.|.|TRBV4-1|TRBJ2-2
CASSLGTSTGELFF
TGCGCCAGCAGCCTCGGGACCTCCACCGGGGAGCTGTTTTTT
>.|.|TRBV19|TRBJ2-3
CASSQTGWSQYF
TGTGCCAGTAGTCAAACAGGGTGGTCGCAGTATTTT
>.|TRBD2|TRBV3-1/TRBV3-2|TRBJ2-5
CASSQRGAETQYF
TGTGCCAGCAGCCAGCGGGGGGCCGAGACCCAGTACTTC
>.|TRBD1|TRBV28|TRBJ2-3
CASSSYRGHGSDTQYF
TGTGCCAGCAGTTCTTACAGGGGTCACGGGTCAGATACGCAGTATTTT
>.|TRBD2|TRBV10-3|TRBJ2-3
CAISAGPTDTQYF
TGTGCCATCTCAGCGGGGCCGACAGATACGCAGTATTTT
>.|TRBD1|TRBV6-2/TRBV6-3|TRBJ1-2
CASSNLRGRTYGYTF
TGTGCCAGCAGCAACCTCAGGGGGCGCACCTATGGCTACACCTTC
>.|.|TRBV12-3/TRBV12-4|TRBJ1-2
CASSPGAAYGYTF
TGTGCCAGCAGCCCAGGGGCTGCTTACGGCTACACCTTC
>.|.|TRBV7-2|TRBJ2-2
CASSLVIAAGELFF
TGTGCCAGCAGCTTAGTGATCGCGGCCGGGGAGCTGTTTTTT
>.|TRBD2|TRBV5-5|TRBJ2-2
CASSQGLAGTNTGELFF
TGTGCCAGCAGCCAAGGACTAGCGGGAACAAACACCGGGGAGCTGTTTTTT